This record looks at one T cell receptor (beta chain) sequence and its context. The method was immunoSEQ multiplex PCR; TCRdb's version includes in-frame clones alone and lacks a portion of them. Of approximately 210,000 clones listed, around 86% are singletons. The germline gives CDR1 GTSNPN, CDR2 SVGIG (reference sequence). This CDR3 has 13 amino acids. Trimming stripped 0 bases from V and 9 bases from J, with 9 bases between. The source of the sample is a study of blood T cell repertoires in COVID-19. During active infection, Seattle patients enrolled and were then monitored through disease. This TCR derives from a man over 45 with COVID-19, enrolled during active disease. This chain connects TRBV30 to TRBJ1-6; D is ambiguous. The sample consisted of peripheral blood. CDR3: CAWSVNAGSPLHF. The CDR3 DNA is TGTGCCTGGAGTGTAAATGCAGGTTCACCCCTCCACTTT.